This T cell receptor (beta chain) was profiled in a study of T cell repertoires in cytomegalovirus infection (dated by TCRdb to about 2019). With regard to the full study: Peptide stimulations targeted recently identified HLA-C-restricted CMV epitopes, whose presentation resists viral immunomodulation, together with well-studied HLA-B-restricted epitopes. Donor HLA type was relevant to the analysis, because carriage of CMV infection together with the matching HLA type was indicated by public TCR beta signatures. The investigation overall reported the following: The ex vivo response was dominated by HLA-C-restricted CMV-specific TCR beta clonotypes, which also provided the single most frequent clonotype in two of eight donors. Cumulative frequency of public TCR beta family members discriminated carriers of CMV infection plus the relevant HLA type in this cohort and an independent roughly 340-donor cohort.

This clonotype was detected a few times. It has no known antigen specificity. The sample holds no much larger clone one base away, and base qualities are not on file. From the germline V gene, CDR1 is MGHRA and CDR2 is YSYEKL. Measured from the cysteine to the phenylalanine, the CDR3 is 15 residues long. The DNA shown is the 45-base CDR3, in frame from base 1. V is clipped by 0 bases and J by 3 bases, and the sequence between their germline boundaries is 11 bases long. The meaning of the sample's treatment or condition label: in vitro stimulation with specific CMV peptide epitopes to enrich CMV-specific T cells. The sequencing machine was an Illumina HiSeq 1500. The public reads were reanalyzed by TCRdb: fastp trimming at Q25, MiXCR alignment, in-frame beta chains only. Rows are combined by CDR3 protein, so each entry shows the most common genes and DNA. The table for this sample lists about 770,000 distinct CDR3 sequences; roughly 29% of them were counted only once. The top ten clones comprise around 12% of the sample.

This TCR came from a human donor in good health (CMV status not recorded). Some clones in this sample may be carry-over from other donors' samples. The input for sequencing was cultured CD8+ T cells from PBMCs, taken from culture after CMV antigen stimulation. The chain was built from TRBV4-1 and TRBJ1-1; the D gene assignment is ambiguous. The nucleotide sequence is given as TGCGCCAGCAGCCAAGATCAGGTGGGAGACACTGAAGCTTTCTTT. This codes for CASSQDQVGDTEAFF.